The following is a T cell receptor beta chain sequence with its context. In terms of age and location, participants ranged from roughly 18 to 90 years and lived in under 30 US areas. This entry is derived from a study of blood T cell repertoires in COVID-19. In the authors' workflow: Estimates of nucleated cell counts were drawn from the amplification of reference gene primers. Generated by immunoSEQ multiplex PCR, the TCRdb table keeps only in-frame clones and is missing some. That table gives V, J and clone size, and the DNA gave D and trimming. The data contain approximately 220,000 clones, roughly 87% of them singletons. Germline CDR1 MNHNS, CDR2 SASEGT. Germline trimming cut 3 bases from V and 0 bases from J; bases unmatched to any gene: 10. The CDR3 extends over 18 amino acids.

Material for sequencing was PBMCs or T cells enriched from blood (not recorded which). This TCR came from a young woman with acute COVID-19. V gene TRBV6-1 combines with J gene TRBJ1-5, with 8 bases aligning to TRBD1. The DNA for the CDR3 is TGTGCCAGCAGTGAGCGTTACGGGACAGGTGATAGCAATCAGCCCCAGCATTTT. Translated, it gives CASSERYGTGDSNQPQHF.